Sequencing of this T cell receptor beta chain was carried out in a study of OX40 agonist ivuxolimab in advanced cancers. Profiled with immunoSEQ multiplex PCR; TCRdb holds only in-frame clones, not every one. There are about 49,000 clones in the sample; around 85% occur only once, and 20% lies in the top ten. The CDR3 loop spans 16 amino acids. CDR1 SGHVS and CDR2 FQNEAQ come from the germline V gene. V lost 2 bases and J lost 2, with 15 bases in between. The TCR originated in an adult with an advanced solid tumor such as melanoma, head and neck, liver or kidney cancer. The source was CD4+ or CD8+ T cells sorted from blood, collected in a trial of the OX40 agonist ivuxolimab. The chain recombines TRBV7-8 with TRBJ2-5; a weak D match, TRBD1 (5 bases). CDR3 region: CASSLSRVKGQETQYF. In DNA form, the CDR3 reads TGTGCCAGCAGCTTAAGTAGGGTGAAGGGGCAAGAGACCCAGTACTTC.